The 16 T cell receptor beta chains in this list originate from one sample, sequenced in a study of blood T cells in healthy people across ages (dated by TCRdb to the mid-2010s). The library was generated by 5' RACE. Sequencer: Illumina HiSeq 2500. The second PCR ran for about 6 to 12 cycles and used a J-beta primer mix along with a sample-barcoded 5' primer. The public reads were reprocessed in TCRdb via fastp at Q25 and MiXCR, keeping in-frame beta chains. Rows with one shared CDR3 protein collapse into an entry with the most common genes and DNA. This sample comprises more than 1,400,000 distinct CDR3 sequences, 40% to 50% of them detected only once. The top ten hold 7% to 9% of the sample. The material sequenced was blood. These receptors were collected from a woman aged 18 to 35 in good health.

The chain combines TRBV15 with TRBJ2-7; 8 bases fit TRBD1. This CDR3 is 15 amino acids long. Germline values: CDR1 LNHNV, CDR2 YYDKDF (reference sequence). J was trimmed by 0 bases and V by 4 bases; bases with no gene match: 5. CDR3 coding DNA: TGTGCCACCAGCAAGTTGGACAGGGACTCCTACGAGCAGTACTTC. This encodes CATSKLDRDSYEQYF.

The chain uses TRBV6-1 and TRBJ1-2; 10 bases line up with TRBD1. V shed 6 bases and J 3 bases; nucleotides not matched to a gene: 7. The germline V gene encodes CDR1 MNHNS and CDR2 SASEGT. This CDR3 has 15 residues. This CDR3 is CASRLGQGDDYGYTF. CDR3 in DNA: TGTGCCAGCAGGCTTGGACAGGGGGACGACTATGGCTACACCTTC.

To note about this clonotype: An end of the junction differs from the germline gene, which may be a read error. The chain is built from TRBV27 and TRBJ1-4; D call uncertain. CDR3 length: 16 residues. Germline CDR1 MNHEY, CDR2 SMNVEV (reference sequence). The CDR3 sequence: CASSLSLGTAGKKLFF. CDR3 bases: TGTGCCAGCAGTTTAAGCCTTGGTACGGCTGGGAAAAAATTGTTTTTT.

In regard to this clonotype: At one boundary the junction diverges from the germline segment, which might be a read error. V gene TRBV5-1 combines with J gene TRBJ2-4; 8 bases are shared with TRBD1. The J call may be faulty, since TRBJ2-7 better matches the DNA end. The CDR3 covers 13 residues. Per germline, CDR1 SGHRS and CDR2 YFSETQ. CDR3 coding DNA: TGCGCCATCAGCTTGGGACAGGACTACGAGCAGTACTTC. Protein sequence: CAISLGQDYEQYF.

There are a few counts of this clonotype. The rearrangement uses TRBV3-1 and TRBJ2-3; 12 bases map to TRBD2. CDR1 is LGHDT and CDR2 is YNNKEL in the germline V gene (reference sequence). The CDR3 contains 16 residues. The V segment lost 1 base and the J segment 2 bases; nucleotides outside the gene matches: 1. Here the CDR3 DNA reads TGTGCCAGCAGCCAAGGACTAGCGGGGGACACAGATACGCAGTATTTT. Translation: CASSQGLAGDTDTQYF.

This clonotype appeared a few times. This rearrangement joins TRBV4-2 to TRBJ2-7; the match to TRBD2 covers 11 bases. V was clipped by 4 bases and J by 2 bases; unmatched bases: 4. Germline CDR1 and CDR2: LGHNA and YNFKEQ. The length of the CDR3 is 15 residues. The CDR3 protein is CASSPSSGRTYEQYF. The CDR3 nucleotides are TGTGCCAGCAGCCCCTCTAGCGGGAGGACCTACGAGCAGTACTTC.

This chain links TRBV6-5 with TRBJ2-7; possible D gene TRBD2, 5 bases. The CDR3 has 14 amino acids. Germline CDR1 and CDR2: MNHEY and SVGAGI. Between the trimmed V and J ends, which lost 5 bases and 7 bases, there was a span of 18 bases. The CDR3 nucleotides are TGTGCCAGCAGTCAGGAGGAACCCTACAATGAGCAGTACTTC. It codes for CASSQEEPYNEQYF.

This clonotype was counted only a few times. The chain employs TRBV14 and TRBJ1-2; 7 bases are a match to TRBD1. The CDR3 spans 19 residues. The V segment lost 4 bases and the J segment 1 base; nucleotides outside the gene matches: 18. From germline, CDR1 is SGHDN and CDR2 FVKESK. The DNA for the CDR3 is TGTGCCAGCAGCCTACAGAGAACAGGGGTCAAGGGGAATAACTATGGCTACACCTTC. Amino acids: CASSLQRTGVKGNNYGYTF. The entire variable domain, with the rest obtained from reference TRBV14 and TRBJ1-2, is as follows: EAGVTQFPSHSVIEKGQTVTLRCDPISGHDNLYWYRRVMGKEIKFLLHFVKESKQDESGMPNNRFLAERTGGTYSTLKVQPAELEDSGVYFCASSLQRTGVKGNNYGYTFGSGTRLTVV.

This clonotype was counted between two and nine times. The chain has TRBV3-1 and TRBJ2-5; 11 bases agree with TRBD2. The trim removed 2 bases at V and 5 bases at J, leaving 4 bases unmatched. This CDR3 spans 15 amino acids. The germline V gene has CDR1 LGHDT and CDR2 YNNKEL (reference sequence). The CDR3 protein is CASSQSTSGGETQYF. CDR3 in DNA: TGTGCCAGCAGCCAATCCACTAGCGGGGGTGAGACCCAGTACTTC.

This clonotype has only a few counts. The rearrangement joins TRBV12-3 or TRBV12-4 to TRBJ1-1; D is unresolved. This CDR3 is 12 amino acids long. The germline V and J ends were trimmed by 7 bases and 7 bases, with 13 bases remaining between them. The CDR3 reads CASTLGSREAFF. In DNA form, the CDR3 reads TGTGCCAGCACCTTGGGGTCCCGTGAAGCTTTCTTT.

The rearrangement joins TRBV12-3 or TRBV12-4 to TRBJ1-1, with D perhaps TRBD1 (6 bases). This CDR3 is built from 16 residues. The V and J ends lost 4 bases and 0 bases respectively, with 15 bases between them. The CDR3 spells CASSSRGAAMNTEAFF. CDR3 sequence (DNA): TGTGCCAGCAGTTCCCGGGGGGCAGCTATGAACACTGAAGCTTTCTTT.

This clonotype was detected only a few times. The chain links TRBV7-2 to TRBJ2-5; 12 nucleotides match TRBD2. The CDR3 runs 16 residues. Germline loops: CDR1 SGHTA, CDR2 FQGNSA. V lost 5 bases to trimming and J lost 2 bases; unmatched junction nucleotides: 6. The DNA for the CDR3 is TGTGCCAGCAGCCTCTCCGGGACTAGCGGGCAAGAGACCCAGTACTTC. Protein: CASSLSGTSGQETQYF. The variable domain in full, completed from reference TRBV7-2 and TRBJ2-5, reads GAGVSQSPSNKVTEKGKDVELRCDPISGHTALYWYRQSLGQGLEFLIYFQGNSAPDKSGLPSDRFSAERTGGSVSTLTIQRTQQEDSAVYLCASSLSGTSGQETQYFGPGTRLLVL.

The table lists this clonotype with a few counts. The V and J genes are TRBV9 and TRBJ2-7; 9 nucleotides line up with TRBD2. CDR1 and CDR2 (germline): SGDLS, YYNGEE. Trimming cost V 7 bases and J 6 bases; bases outside gene matches: 8. CDR3 size: 13 residues. The chain's CDR3 is CASGSGSKSEQYF. CDR3 DNA: TGTGCCAGCGGTAGCGGGAGTAAGTCCGAGCAGTACTTC.

This sequence joins TRBV7-9 and TRBJ1-2, with D unresolved. In germline, CDR1 is SEHNR, CDR2 FQNEAQ (reference sequence). Trimming removed 11 bases at V and 7 bases at J, with 11 bases between. This CDR3 has 10 amino acids. The chain's CDR3 is CAGERFGYTF. In nucleotides, the CDR3 is TGTGCCGGGGAGAGGTTTGGCTACACCTTC.

This chain joins TRBV28 and TRBJ1-1; the match to TRBD1 covers 10 bases. This CDR3 is 16 amino acids long. V trimming: 6 bases; J trimming: 0 bases; junction bases outside the gene matches: 7. Germline CDR1 reads MDHEN; CDR2 reads SYDVKM. The CDR3 loop reads CASRATGQGMNTEAFF. For the CDR3, the DNA is TGTGCCAGCAGAGCAACGGGACAGGGGATGAACACTGAAGCTTTCTTT.

The genes are TRBV6-5 and TRBJ1-1, with 8 bases matching TRBD1. This CDR3 has 14 residues. The ends lost 4 bases at V and 3 bases at J; junction bases unmatched: 4. Per germline, CDR1 MNHEY and CDR2 SVGAGI. The CDR3 DNA follows: TGTGCCAGCAGTTTGCCAGGGGGCTACACTGAAGCTTTCTTT. Its translation is CASSLPGGYTEAFF.